This T cell receptor beta chain is drawn from a study of T cells in Graves' hyperthyroidism and ophthalmopathy. About the research overall: Peripheral blood was drawn at first diagnosis, prior to all treatment.

The patients, who ranged from 18 to 65 in age, presented with newly diagnosed hyperthyroidism lasting under 2 months. First hyperthyroidism diagnosis is when the blood sample was obtained, before any ophthalmopathy symptoms. The source of the PBMCs was over 8.5 ml of fresh peripheral blood. RNA transcripts were the template for amplifying TCR beta CDR3 regions. HTBI primers were employed in a first-round RT-PCR of the TCR CDR3. TCRdb recomputed calls from the multiplex PCR reads with MiXCR, one row per CDR3 protein. Among 150,000 or so distinct CDR3 sequences, less than 25% were seen once, and the ten largest hold around two thirds. This CDR3 spans 14 amino acids. V was cut by 3 bases and J by 3 bases, with 12 bases left in between. The germline CDR1 and CDR2 sequences are MNHEY and SMNVEV (reference sequence).

Sample: blood. The TCR sequence derives from a woman aged 50 to 60 with Graves' hyperthyroidism that later progressed to Graves' ophthalmopathy. This rearrangement joins TRBV27 to TRBJ2-7, with D possibly matching TRBD1 (6 bases). CDR3 amino acids: CASSLRGNFYEQYF. DNA for the CDR3: TGTGCCAGCAGTTTGAGGGGGAACTTCTACGAGCAGTACTTC.